This T cell receptor (beta chain) was sequenced in a study of T cells after yellow fever vaccination. As for the study in general: In the case of low-cell-number fractions, SMART-Seq v4 Ultra Low Input was used for preparation. Study-wide results and limits: A small proportion of clonotypes was detected in both the CD4 and CD8 compartments. The secondary response peaked faster, at day 5 versus 15, but was weaker.

This clonotype was detected only a few times. The antigen remains unidentified. TCRdb redid the calling of the 5' RACE reads with MiXCR, one entry per CDR3 protein. This table has approximately 510,000 distinct CDR3 sequences, around a fifth appearing once. Sequencing was performed on PBMCs, taken more than 20 days after the first yellow fever vaccination. The clonotype originates from a young man who received the YFV17D yellow fever vaccine.

CDR3 sequence (DNA): TGTGCCAGCAGCTGGACGACAGGGGGCGCCCCGAATGGCTACACCTTC. Protein product: CASSWTTGGAPNGYTF. The chain links TRBV5-5 to TRBJ1-2; 10 bases agree with TRBD1. Germline-derived CDR1 and CDR2 are SGHKS and YYEKEE (reference sequence). The CDR3 runs to 16 residues. Unmatched junction bases numbered 11, after V lost 3 bases and J lost 6 bases. Together with reference TRBV5-5 and TRBJ1-2, the CDR3 gives the full variable domain: DAGVTQSPTHLIKTRGQQVTLRCSPISGHKSVSWYQQVLGQGPQFIFQYYEKEERGRGNFPDRFSARQFPNYSSELNVNALLLGDSALYLCASSWTTGGAPNGYTFGSGTRLTVV.